Following are 8 T cell receptor beta chains from one sample sequenced in a study of blood T cell repertoires in COVID-19. Assay: immunoSEQ multiplex PCR; the TCRdb copy retains only in-frame clones and omits some. The sample has about 110,000 clones, around four fifths seen once. Sequenced material: peripheral blood. Receptors originate from a man aged 65 to 85 with acute or convalescent COVID-19.

DNA of the CDR3: TGCGCCAGCAGTTCCGCGGGACCCAGCTTGGGCTATGGCTACACCTTC. It is translated as CASSSAGPSLGYGYTF. The chain combines TRBV5-1 with TRBJ1-2; possible D gene TRBD1, 5 bases. The CDR3 is 16 amino acids. Germline CDR1 reads SGHRS; CDR2 reads YFSETQ. Deletions cut 5 bases from V and 4 bases from J, with 21 bases between.

The rearrangement links TRBV19 to TRBJ1-2; D possibly corresponds to TRBD1 (6 bases). V was trimmed by 10 bases and J by 0 bases, leaving 15 bases between them. Germline assignment: CDR1 LNHDA and CDR2 SQIVND (reference sequence). CDR3 size: 14 residues. CDR3 residues: CATKGRGANYGYTF. Written as DNA, the CDR3 is TGTGCCACCAAAGGCAGGGGAGCTAACTATGGCTACACCTTC.

The rearrangement links TRBV4-3 to TRBJ2-3; TRBD2 aligns across 10 bases. The V gene end was trimmed by 0 bases and the J gene end by 1 base; junction bases not matched to a gene: 7. CDR1 and CDR2 (germline): LGHNA, YSLEER. This CDR3 spans 18 amino acids. The DNA for the CDR3 is TGCGCCAGCAGCCAAGAAGATTCCCTAGCGGGGGGCACAGATACGCAGTATTTT. It translates to CASSQEDSLAGGTDTQYF.

V is TRBV18 and J is TRBJ2-5; 7 bases are shared with TRBD2. Per the germline V gene, CDR1 is KGHSH and CDR2 is LQKENI. V dropped 2 bases and J dropped 3; count of bases not matched to a gene: 9. This CDR3 comprises 16 residues. This CDR3 is CASSPGGRVMEETQYF. DNA of the CDR3: TGTGCCAGCTCACCAGGAGGGAGGGTGATGGAAGAGACCCAGTACTTC.

The rearrangement joins TRBV5-6 to TRBJ2-5, with D possibly being TRBD1 (7 bases). The CDR3 spans 15 residues. V lost 3 bases to trimming and J lost 2 bases, with 14 bases between them. CDR1 and CDR2 (germline): SGHDT, YYEEEE. The CDR3 coding sequence is TGTGCCAGCAGCTCACCCCAGGGGGGTCAAGAGACCCAGTACTTC. Translation gives CASSSPQGGQETQYF. The variable domain in full, with the rest retrieved from reference TRBV5-6 and TRBJ2-5, is DAGVTQSPTHLIKTRGQQVTLRCSPKSGHDTVSWYQQALGQGPQFIFQYYEEEERQRGNFPDRFSGHQFPNYSSELNVNALLLGDSALYLCASSSPQGGQETQYFGPGTRLLVL.

This rearrangement joins TRBV6-4 to TRBJ1-5; 7 nucleotides match TRBD1. Germline-derived CDR1 and CDR2 are MRHNA and SNTAGT. There are 14 residues in the CDR3. V gave up 7 bases and J gave up 2 bases; unmatched junction bases: 5. The CDR3 reads CASKRQGGNQPQHF. CDR3 coding DNA: TGTGCCAGCAAACGACAGGGTGGCAATCAGCCCCAGCATTTT.

The chain joins TRBV6-6 to TRBJ1-5; D is unclear. Germline values: CDR1 MNHNY, CDR2 SVGAGI (reference sequence). CDR3 length equals 15 residues. The V gene lost 9 bases and the J gene lost 1 base, with 16 bases spanning the gap. CDR3 loop: CASTGEGGSNQPQHF. The CDR3 DNA reads TGTGCCAGTACCGGGGAGGGTGGGAGCAATCAGCCCCAGCATTTT.

V and J are TRBV11-3 and TRBJ2-7; no definite D call. The germline V gene encodes CDR1 SGHNT and CDR2 YENEEA. Trimming stripped 0 bases from V and 0 bases from J, with 9 bases between. The CDR3 contains 15 residues. DNA for the CDR3: TGTGCCAGCAGCTTAGATGGGCAGAACTCCTACGAGCAGTACTTC. It specifies CASSLDGQNSYEQYF.